The clone carrying this T cell receptor (beta chain) was counted a few times. The data were obtained in a study of patients and donors after allogeneic stem cell transplantation. The CDR3 covers 16 residues. Germline V gives CDR1 SGHVS, CDR2 FNYEAQ. Trimming pared 3 bases from V and 1 base from J, leaving 13 bases between. TCRdb fed the RT-PCR reads into MiXCR, producing one record per CDR3 protein. Among some 880,000 distinct CDR3 sequences listed, under 20% were seen once. The sample was blood, either unsorted or a sorted T cell fraction (not recorded which). This sequence joins TRBV7-6 and TRBJ2-1, with D perhaps TRBD1 or TRBD2 (5 bases each). This sequence originates from a human donor who was either an allogeneic HSCT recipient or a stem cell or donor lymphocyte infusion donor (not recorded which). It is not recorded whose cells these are; they may come from a transplant donor. The CDR3 nucleotides read TGTGCCAGCAGCTTTTTAGAGGGGAGATCCTACAATGAGCAGTTCTTC. Its protein product is CASSFLEGRSYNEQFF.